This T cell receptor beta chain appears in the sequencing data of a study of patients and donors after allogeneic stem cell transplantation. The CDR3 spans 18 residues. CDR1 is ENHRY and CDR2 is SYGVKD in the germline V gene. V gave up 6 bases and J gave up 0 bases, with 21 bases separating them. This clonotype appeared a few times. TCRdb re-analysed the RT-PCR reads in MiXCR, keeping a single row per CDR3 protein. The table includes roughly 940,000 distinct CDR3 sequences, approximately 19% detected once. The material sequenced was blood, either unsorted or a sorted T cell fraction (not recorded which). The clonotype originates from a human donor who was either an allogeneic HSCT recipient or a stem cell or donor lymphocyte infusion donor (not recorded which). It is not recorded whose cells these are; they may come from a transplant donor. The chain has TRBV10-3 and TRBJ1-5; D gene uncertain. CDR3 coding DNA: TGTGCCATCAGCCAACCCCACTCTTGGTACAATAGCAATCAGCCCCAGCATTTT. Translation: CAISQPHSWYNSNQPQHF.